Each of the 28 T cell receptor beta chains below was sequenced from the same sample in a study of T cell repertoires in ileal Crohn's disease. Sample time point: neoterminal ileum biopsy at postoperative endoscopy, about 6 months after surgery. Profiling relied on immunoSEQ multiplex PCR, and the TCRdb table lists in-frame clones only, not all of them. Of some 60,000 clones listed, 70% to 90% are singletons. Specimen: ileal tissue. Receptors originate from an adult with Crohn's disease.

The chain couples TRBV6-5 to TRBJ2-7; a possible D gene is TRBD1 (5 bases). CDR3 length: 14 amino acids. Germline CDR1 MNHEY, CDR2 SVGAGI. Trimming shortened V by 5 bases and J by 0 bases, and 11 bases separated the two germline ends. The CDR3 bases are TGTGCCAGCAGTAGAGACAGCAGCTCCTACGAGCAGTACGTC. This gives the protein CASSRDSSSYEQYV.

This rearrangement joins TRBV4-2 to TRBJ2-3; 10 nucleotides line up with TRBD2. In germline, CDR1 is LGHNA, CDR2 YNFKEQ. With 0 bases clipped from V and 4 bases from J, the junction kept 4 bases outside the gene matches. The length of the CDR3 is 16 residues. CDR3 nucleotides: TGTGCCAGCAGCCAAGATCGAGCGGGAGGGGCAGATACGCAGTATTTT. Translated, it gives CASSQDRAGGADTQYF.

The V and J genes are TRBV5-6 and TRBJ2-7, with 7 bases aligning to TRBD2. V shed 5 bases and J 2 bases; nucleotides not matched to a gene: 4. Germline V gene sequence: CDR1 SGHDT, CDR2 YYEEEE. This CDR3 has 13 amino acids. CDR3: CASRPRGAYEQYV. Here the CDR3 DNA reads TGTGCCAGCAGACCTCGGGGGGCCTACGAGCAGTACGTC.

Here the CDR3 reads CAISTVSGGPNEQFF. The CDR3 coding sequence is TGTGCCATCAGCACCGTCTCGGGGGGGCCTAATGAGCAGTTCTTC. This rearrangement joins TRBV10-3 to TRBJ2-1; 8 bases align to TRBD2. The CDR3 extends over 15 amino acids. CDR1 and CDR2 (germline): ENHRY, SYGVKD. Losses at the gene ends were 6 bases for V and 7 bases for J; bases not matched to a gene: 11.

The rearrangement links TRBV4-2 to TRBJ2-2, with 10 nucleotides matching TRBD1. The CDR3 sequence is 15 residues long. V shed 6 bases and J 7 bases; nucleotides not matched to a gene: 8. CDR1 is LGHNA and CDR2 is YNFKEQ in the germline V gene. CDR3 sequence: CASRPGTGVDGELFF. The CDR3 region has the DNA TGTGCCAGCAGGCCCGGGACAGGGGTGGACGGGGAGCTGTTTTTT.

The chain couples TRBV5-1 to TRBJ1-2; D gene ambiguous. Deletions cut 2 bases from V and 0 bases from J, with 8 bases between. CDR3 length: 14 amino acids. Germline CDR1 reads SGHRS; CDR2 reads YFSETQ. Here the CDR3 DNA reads TGCGCCAGCAGCTTAGGACTCACTAACTATGGCTACACCTTC. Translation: CASSLGLTNYGYTF. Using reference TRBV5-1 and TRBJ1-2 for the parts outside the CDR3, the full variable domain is KAGVTQTPRYLIKTRGQQVTLSCSPISGHRSVSWYQQTPGQGLQFLFEYFSETQRNKGNFPGRFSGRQFSNSRSEMNVSTLELGDSALYLCASSLGLTNYGYTFGSGTRLTVV.

CDR3 in amino acids: CASSVPGTRNSNSNQPQHF. In DNA form, the CDR3 reads TGTGCCAGCAGTGTCCCCGGGACACGAAACTCTAATAGCAATCAGCCCCAGCATTTT. V and J are TRBV2 and TRBJ1-5; tentative D call: TRBD1 (6 bases). The germline gives CDR1 SNHLY, CDR2 FYNNEI. Trimming took off 4 bases at V and 0 bases at J, with 22 bases between the two ends. The CDR3 loop spans 19 amino acids.

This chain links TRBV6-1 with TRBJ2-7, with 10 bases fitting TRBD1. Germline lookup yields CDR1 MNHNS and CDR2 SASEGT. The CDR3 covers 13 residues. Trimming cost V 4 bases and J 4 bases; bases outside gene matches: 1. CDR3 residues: CASSGTGGYEQYV. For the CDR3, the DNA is TGTGCCAGCAGTGGGACAGGGGGATACGAGCAGTACGTC.

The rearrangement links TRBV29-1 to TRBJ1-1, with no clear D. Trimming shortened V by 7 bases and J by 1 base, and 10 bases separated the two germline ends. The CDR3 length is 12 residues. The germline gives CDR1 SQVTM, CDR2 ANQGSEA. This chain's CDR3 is CSANRANTEAFF. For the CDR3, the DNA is TGCAGCGCAAACAGAGCGAACACTGAAGCTTTCTTT. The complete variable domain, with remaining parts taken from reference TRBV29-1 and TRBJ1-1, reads SAVISQKPSRDICQRGTSLTIQCQVDSQVTMMFWYRQQPGQSLTLIATANQGSEATYESGFVIDKFPISRPNLTFSTLTVSNMSPEDSSIYLCSANRANTEAFFGQGTRLTVV.

The CDR3 spells CASHPPRDPTNYGYTF. The DNA of the CDR3 is TGTGCCAGCCACCCCCCTCGGGATCCTACTAACTATGGCTACACCTTC. This chain connects TRBV28 to TRBJ1-2, with D unclear. Germline V gene lookup returns CDR1 MDHEN and CDR2 SYDVKM. The ends were cut back, 8 bases at V and 0 bases at J, with 19 bases in the middle. There are 16 residues in the CDR3.

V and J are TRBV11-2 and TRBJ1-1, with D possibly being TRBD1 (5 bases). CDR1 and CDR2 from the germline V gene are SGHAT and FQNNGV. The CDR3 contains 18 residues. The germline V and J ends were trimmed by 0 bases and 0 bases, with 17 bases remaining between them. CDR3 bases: TGTGCCAGCAGCTTAGATTTCGGGCAGGGTAGAATGAACACTGAAGCTTTCTTT. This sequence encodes CASSLDFGQGRMNTEAFF.

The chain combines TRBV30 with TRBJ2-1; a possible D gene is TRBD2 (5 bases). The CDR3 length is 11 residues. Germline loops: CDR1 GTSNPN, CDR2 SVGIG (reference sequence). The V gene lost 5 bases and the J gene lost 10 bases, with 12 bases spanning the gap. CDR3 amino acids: CAWGLLGEQFF. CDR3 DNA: TGTGCCTGGGGGTTACTAGGAGAGCAGTTCTTC.

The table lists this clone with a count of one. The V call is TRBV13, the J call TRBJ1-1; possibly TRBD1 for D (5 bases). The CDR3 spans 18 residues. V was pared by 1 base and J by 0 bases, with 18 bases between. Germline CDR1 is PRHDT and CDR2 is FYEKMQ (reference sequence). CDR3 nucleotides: TGTGCCAGCAGCTTAGTACGGTCCAGGGCGACCTTGAACACTGAAGCTTTCTTT. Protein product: CASSLVRSRATLNTEAFF.

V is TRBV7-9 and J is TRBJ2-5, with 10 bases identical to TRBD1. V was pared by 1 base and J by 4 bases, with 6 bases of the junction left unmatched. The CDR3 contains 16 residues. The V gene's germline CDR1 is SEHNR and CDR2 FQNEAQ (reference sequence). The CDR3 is CASSLDKGQGRETQYF. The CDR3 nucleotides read TGTGCCAGCAGCTTAGATAAGGGACAGGGGAGAGAGACCCAGTACTTC.

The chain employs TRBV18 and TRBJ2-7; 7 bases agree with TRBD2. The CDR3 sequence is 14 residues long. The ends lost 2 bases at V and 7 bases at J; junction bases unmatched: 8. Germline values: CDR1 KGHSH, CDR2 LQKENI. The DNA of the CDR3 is TGTGCCAGCTCACCAAAGTATCGGGGGGTTGAGCAGTACTTC. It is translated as CASSPKYRGVEQYF.

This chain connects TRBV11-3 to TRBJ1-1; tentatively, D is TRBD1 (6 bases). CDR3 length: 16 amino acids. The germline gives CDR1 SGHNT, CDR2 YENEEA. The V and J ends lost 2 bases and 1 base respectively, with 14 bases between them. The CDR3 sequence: CASSLRRGRTNTEAFF. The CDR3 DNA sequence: TGTGCCAGCAGCTTAAGGCGGGGGCGGACGAACACTGAAGCTTTCTTT.

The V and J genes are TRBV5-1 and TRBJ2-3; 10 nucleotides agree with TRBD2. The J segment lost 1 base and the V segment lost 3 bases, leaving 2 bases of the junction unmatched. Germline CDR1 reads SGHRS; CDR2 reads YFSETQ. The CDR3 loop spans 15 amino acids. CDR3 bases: TGCGCCAGCAGCTCTCTAGCGGGGGGCACAGATACGCAGTATTTT. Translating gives CASSSLAGGTDTQYF.

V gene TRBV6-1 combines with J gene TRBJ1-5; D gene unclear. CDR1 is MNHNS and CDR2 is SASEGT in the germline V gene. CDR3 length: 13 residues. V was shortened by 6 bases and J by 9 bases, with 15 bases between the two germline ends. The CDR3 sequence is CASSATEYLPQHF. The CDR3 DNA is TGTGCCAGCAGCGCCACTGAGTACTTGCCCCAGCATTTT.

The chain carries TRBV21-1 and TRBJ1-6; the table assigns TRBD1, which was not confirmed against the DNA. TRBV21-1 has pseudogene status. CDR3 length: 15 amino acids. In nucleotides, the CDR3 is TGTGCCAGCAGGGCCCAGGACAGGGTTAATTCACCCCTCCACTTT. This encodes CASRAQDRVNSPLHF.

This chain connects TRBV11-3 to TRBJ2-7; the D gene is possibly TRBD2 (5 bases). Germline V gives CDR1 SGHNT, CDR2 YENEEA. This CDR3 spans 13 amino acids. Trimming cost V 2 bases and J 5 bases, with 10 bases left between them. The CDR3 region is CASSLNGGNEQYF. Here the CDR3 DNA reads TGTGCCAGCAGCTTAAACGGAGGTAACGAGCAGTACTTC.

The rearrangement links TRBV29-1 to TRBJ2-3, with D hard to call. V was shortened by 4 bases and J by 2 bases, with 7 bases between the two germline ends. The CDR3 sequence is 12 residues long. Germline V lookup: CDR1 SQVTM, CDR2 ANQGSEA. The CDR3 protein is CSVVIITDTQYF. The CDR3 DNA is TGCAGCGTTGTAATAATCACAGATACGCAGTATTTT.

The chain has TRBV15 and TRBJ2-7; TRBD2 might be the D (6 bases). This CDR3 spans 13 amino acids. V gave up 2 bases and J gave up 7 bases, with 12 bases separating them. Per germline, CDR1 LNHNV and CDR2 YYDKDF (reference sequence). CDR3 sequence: CATSRKLGGEQYV. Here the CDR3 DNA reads TGTGCCACCAGCAGAAAGTTGGGGGGTGAGCAGTACGTC.

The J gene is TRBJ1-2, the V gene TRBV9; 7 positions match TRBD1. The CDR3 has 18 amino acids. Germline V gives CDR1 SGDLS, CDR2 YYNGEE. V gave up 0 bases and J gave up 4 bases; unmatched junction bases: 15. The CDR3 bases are TGTGCCAGCAGCGTAGGGGGGACAGCCGAACTCGCCACCTATGGCTACACCTTC. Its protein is CASSVGGTAELATYGYTF.

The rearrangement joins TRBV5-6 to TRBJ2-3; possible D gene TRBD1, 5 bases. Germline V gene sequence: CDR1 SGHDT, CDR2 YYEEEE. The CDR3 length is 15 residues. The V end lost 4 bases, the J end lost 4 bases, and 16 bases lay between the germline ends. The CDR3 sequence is CASSPYGRAADTQYF. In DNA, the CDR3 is TGTGCCAGCAGCCCATACGGCAGGGCGGCAGATACGCAGTATTTT.

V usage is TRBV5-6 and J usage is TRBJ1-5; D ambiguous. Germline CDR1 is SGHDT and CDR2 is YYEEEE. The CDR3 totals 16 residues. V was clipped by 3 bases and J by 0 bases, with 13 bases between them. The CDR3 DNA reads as TGTGCCAGCAGCTCCAGCGTATTTTATAGCAATCAGCCCCAGCATTTT. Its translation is CASSSSVFYSNQPQHF.

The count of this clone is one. The CDR3 sequence is CASSLVAGELFF. For the CDR3, the DNA is TGCGCCAGCTCACTAGTAGCCGGGGAGCTGTTTTTT. The V gene is TRBV5-1, the J gene TRBJ2-2, with D possibly matching TRBD2 (5 bases). The germline V gene has CDR1 SGHRS and CDR2 YFSETQ. The CDR3 consists of 12 residues. The V end lost 7 bases, the J end lost 6 bases, and 10 bases lay between the germline ends.

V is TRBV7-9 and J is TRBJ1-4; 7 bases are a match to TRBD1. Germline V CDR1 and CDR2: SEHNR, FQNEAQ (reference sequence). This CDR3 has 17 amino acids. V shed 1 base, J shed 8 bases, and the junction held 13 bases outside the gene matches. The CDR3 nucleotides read TGTGCCAGCAGCTTAGGAGGACAGGTCGTGGGGTACGAAAAACTGTTTTTT. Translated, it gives CASSLGGQVVGYEKLFF.

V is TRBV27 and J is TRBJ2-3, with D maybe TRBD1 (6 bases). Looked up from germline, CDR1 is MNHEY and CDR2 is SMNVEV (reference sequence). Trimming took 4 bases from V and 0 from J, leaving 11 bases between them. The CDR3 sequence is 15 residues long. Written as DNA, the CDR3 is TGTGCCAGCAGTTCGTGGACAGTGAGCACAGATACGCAGTATTTT. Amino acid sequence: CASSSWTVSTDTQYF.